The clone carrying this TCR beta chain occurred many times. The V gene's germline CDR1 is SGHDT and CDR2 YYEEEE. The CDR3 spans 15 residues. Between the trimmed V and J ends, which lost 4 bases and 6 bases, there was a span of 17 bases. In TCRdb, the RT-PCR reads were re-called with MiXCR into one record per CDR3 protein. Found here are more than 600,000 distinct CDR3 sequences, 13% to 15% of them singletons; the top ten hold roughly 3.9%. The chain links TRBV5-6 to TRBJ2-1; D remains ambiguous. Material for sequencing was memory CD4+ T cells from blood. This clonotype was obtained from a female donor in good health, serving as a healthy control. The CDR3 is CASSRFDYLPNEQFF. CDR3 sequence (DNA): TGTGCCAGCAGCCGATTCGATTATCTCCCCAATGAGCAGTTCTTC. The whole variable domain, remainder taken from reference TRBV5-6 and TRBJ2-1, is DAGVTQSPTHLIKTRGQQVTLRCSPKSGHDTVSWYQQALGQGPQFIFQYYEEEERQRGNFPDRFSGHQFPNYSSELNVNALLLGDSALYLCASSRFDYLPNEQFFGPGTRLTVL.